This TCR beta chain was profiled in a study of shared clonotypes between healthy human individuals. Germline trimming cut 1 base from V and 7 bases from J; bases unmatched to any gene: 10. This CDR3 contains 17 residues. Germline loops: CDR1 LNHNV, CDR2 YYDKDF (reference sequence). The input for sorted-subset replicate PCRs was about 200 ng DNA, tens of thousands of T cell genomes. TCRdb keeps only in-frame clones here, not all; method: immunoSEQ multiplex PCR. The sample contains 2 million to 2.5 million clones, around 93% of which appear only once. This TCR derives from a man between 18 and 35 years old in good health. Some clones in this sample may be carry-over from other donors' samples. The chain carries TRBV15 and TRBJ2-1; 10 nucleotides agree with TRBD2. Specimen: naive CD4+ T cells from PBMCs. The sample's subset: CD45RA+ positively selected. CDR3 in amino acids: CATSRGTLAGVGNEQFF. DNA of the CDR3: TGTGCCACCAGCAGAGGGACTCTAGCGGGAGTAGGAAATGAGCAGTTCTTC.